The 15 T cell receptor beta chains listed next were all sequenced from one sample in a study of T cells after yellow fever vaccination. TCRdb ran MiXCR on the 5' RACE reads and lists one entry per CDR3 protein. The sample lists just over 250,000 distinct CDR3 sequences; about 5.2% were seen once. Sequenced material: CD4+ T cells sorted from PBMCs, taken on the day of the yellow fever booster vaccination. The receptors shown here come from a man younger than 35 who received the YFV17D yellow fever vaccine.

This clonotype has ten or more counts. This sequence joins TRBV29-1 and TRBJ2-3, with a tentative D call TRBD1 (6 bases). This CDR3 region has 13 residues. Germline-derived CDR1 and CDR2 are SQVTM and ANQGSEA. The V gene lost 6 bases and the J gene lost 1 base, with 11 bases spanning the gap. CDR3 amino acids: CSVRQDGTDTQYF. The CDR3 nucleotides read TGCAGCGTCCGACAGGATGGCACAGATACGCAGTATTTT.

This clonotype showed up just a few times. The rearrangement joins TRBV11-2 to TRBJ2-6, with D perhaps TRBD2 (5 bases). Germline V gene data show CDR1 as SGHAT and CDR2 as FQNNGV. This CDR3 has 16 amino acids. V lost 5 bases, J lost 0 bases, and 11 bases lay in between. In DNA, the CDR3 is TGTGCCAGCAGCCCCCTCCGGGGCTCTGGGGCCAACGTCCTGACTTTC. This sequence encodes CASSPLRGSGANVLTF.

This clonotype was counted between two and nine times. The chain joins TRBV25-1 to TRBJ1-5, with D tentatively TRBD1 (6 bases). Trimming left V 3 bases short and J 7 bases short, with 13 bases between. Germline V gene sequence: CDR1 MGHDK, CDR2 SYGVNS. This CDR3 has 14 amino acids. The CDR3 nucleotides read TGTGCCAGCAGTGAGCAGGGGCGGCGGCAGCCCCAGCATTTT. This sequence encodes CASSEQGRRQPQHF.

This clonotype came up a few times. This sequence joins TRBV6-6 and TRBJ1-5, with D perhaps matching TRBD1 (6 bases). CDR3 length: 13 residues. CDR1 MNHNY and CDR2 SVGAGI come from the germline V gene (reference sequence). Between the trimmed V and J ends, which lost 4 bases and 6 bases, there was a span of 10 bases. The CDR3 loop reads CASSSTGPQPQHF. CDR3 DNA sequence: TGTGCCAGCAGTTCTACAGGGCCTCAGCCCCAGCATTTT.

This clonotype was counted between two and nine times. The chain links TRBV30 to TRBJ1-1, with D unclear. Germline V gene data show CDR1 as GTSNPN and CDR2 as SVGIG (reference sequence). V shed 0 bases and J shed 0 bases, with 5 bases lying between them. The CDR3 has 13 amino acids. The CDR3: CAWSVLLNTEAFF. Here the CDR3 DNA reads TGTGCCTGGAGTGTACTCCTGAACACTGAAGCTTTCTTT.

The rearrangement uses TRBV7-2 and TRBJ1-1, with 7 bases that match TRBD1. Germline values: CDR1 SGHTA, CDR2 FQGNSA. V lost 5 bases to trimming and J lost 6 bases; unmatched junction nucleotides: 9. The CDR3 loop spans 14 amino acids. As DNA, the CDR3 is TGTGCCAGCAGCGAAAGACAGGGTGGCCCTGAAGCTTTCTTT. Its translation: CASSERQGGPEAFF.

This clonotype came up many times. The chain is built from TRBV5-1 and TRBJ1-1; TRBD1 is a possible D gene (5 bases). Looked up from germline, CDR1 is SGHRS and CDR2 is YFSETQ. This CDR3 has 16 residues. V was cut by 0 bases and J by 5 bases, with 17 bases left in between. This CDR3 is CASSLAGGMGETEAFF. The CDR3 DNA is TGCGCCAGCAGCTTGGCCGGGGGGATGGGGGAGACTGAAGCTTTCTTT.

This clonotype came up many times. The J gene is TRBJ2-2, the V gene TRBV5-1; no clear D gene. Germline-derived CDR1 and CDR2 are SGHRS and YFSETQ. The V gene lost 6 bases and the J gene lost 3 bases, with 12 bases spanning the gap. This CDR3 has 14 residues. The CDR3 coding sequence is TGCGCCAGCACGCTCCGGACCGACACCGGGGAGCTGTTTTTT. This codes for CASTLRTDTGELFF.

V and J are TRBV7-9 and TRBJ2-7, with D possibly TRBD2 on 6 matching bases. This CDR3 region has 16 residues. Trimming stripped 4 bases from V and 5 bases from J, with 21 bases between. CDR1 is SEHNR, CDR2 FQNEAQ, per germline (reference sequence). DNA of the CDR3: TGTGCCAGCAGCTCCGCGCAGGTTGGAGGGAGAGACGAGCAGTACTTC. This gives the protein CASSSAQVGGRDEQYF.

This clonotype was picked up many times. The chain employs TRBV4-3 and TRBJ1-2; 7 bases fit TRBD1. The CDR3 runs 16 residues. Losses at the gene ends were 1 base for V and 1 base for J; bases not matched to a gene: 6. The germline gives CDR1 LGHNA, CDR2 YSLEER. The CDR3 coding sequence is TGCGCCAGCAGCCAAGGGGACAGAACCTATAACTATGGCTACACCTTC. Translating gives CASSQGDRTYNYGYTF.

This clonotype came up many times. V and J are TRBV18 and TRBJ2-1; 7 bases match TRBD2. Germline V lookup: CDR1 KGHSH, CDR2 LQKENI. The CDR3 extends over 15 amino acids. With V trimmed by 3 bases and J by 4 bases, 6 bases remained unmatched. CDR3 loop: CASSPTSVVYNEQFF. The CDR3 bases are TGTGCCAGCTCACCCACTAGCGTCGTTTACAATGAGCAGTTCTTC.

The gene calls are TRBV12-3 or TRBV12-4 and TRBJ2-1; D is tentatively TRBD1 or TRBD2 (5 bases each). V lost 6 bases, J lost 12 bases, and 18 bases lay in between. This CDR3 comprises 13 residues. The CDR3 DNA follows: TGTGCCAGCAGCTTCGGGGCGAGCGAGTGGCAGTTCTTC. Protein sequence: CASSFGASEWQFF.

This clonotype was counted between two and nine times. The chain is built from TRBV6-2 or TRBV6-3 and TRBJ1-5; 7 bases map to TRBD1. The germline gives CDR1 MNHEY, CDR2 SVGEGT. V was pared by 6 bases and J by 7 bases, with 12 bases of the junction left unmatched. The CDR3 runs 15 residues. The chain's CDR3 is CASSPLRQGGQPQHF. The CDR3 coding sequence is TGTGCCAGCAGCCCCCTCCGACAGGGCGGCCAGCCCCAGCATTTT.

This clonotype was seen more than once but under ten times. This chain's CDR3 is CASSRLAGGRRGNEQFF. For the CDR3, the DNA is TGTGCCAGCAGCCGACTAGCGGGGGGGCGAAGGGGCAATGAGCAGTTCTTC. The chain joins TRBV6-5 to TRBJ2-1; TRBD2 aligns across 14 bases. Trimming at V came to 6 bases and at J to 6 bases, leaving 10 bases not matched to a gene. The CDR3 has 17 amino acids. Germline V gene data show CDR1 as MNHEY and CDR2 as SVGAGI.

Many counts were recorded for this clonotype. The CDR3 DNA is TGCGCCAGCAGCTTGGACCGGGCCCATAATTCACCCCTCCACTTT. This translates into CASSLDRAHNSPLHF. This chain links TRBV5-1 with TRBJ1-6; no firm D call. The CDR3 extends over 15 amino acids. Trimming took 0 bases from V and 5 from J, leaving 9 bases between them. The germline gives CDR1 SGHRS, CDR2 YFSETQ.